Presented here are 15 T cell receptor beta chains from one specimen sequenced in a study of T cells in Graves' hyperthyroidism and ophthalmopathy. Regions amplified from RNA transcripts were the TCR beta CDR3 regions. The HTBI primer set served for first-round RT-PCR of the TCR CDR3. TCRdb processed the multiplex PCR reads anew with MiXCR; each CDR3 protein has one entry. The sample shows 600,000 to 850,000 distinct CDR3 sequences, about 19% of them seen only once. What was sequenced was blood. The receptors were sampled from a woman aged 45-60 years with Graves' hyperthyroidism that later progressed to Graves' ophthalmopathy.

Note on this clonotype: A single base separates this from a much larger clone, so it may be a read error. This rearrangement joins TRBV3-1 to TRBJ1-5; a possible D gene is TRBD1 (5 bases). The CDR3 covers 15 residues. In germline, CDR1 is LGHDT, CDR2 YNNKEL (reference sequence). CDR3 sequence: CASTQDSGFDQPQHF. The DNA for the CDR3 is TGTGCCAGCACCCAAGACAGCGGGTTTGATCAGCCCCAGCATTTT.

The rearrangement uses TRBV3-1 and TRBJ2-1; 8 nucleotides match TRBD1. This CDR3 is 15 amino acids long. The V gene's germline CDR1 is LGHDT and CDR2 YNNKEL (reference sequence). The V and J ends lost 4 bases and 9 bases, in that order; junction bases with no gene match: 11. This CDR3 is CASSRRLQGGGEQFF. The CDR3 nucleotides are TGTGCCAGCAGCCGCCGTTTACAGGGGGGTGGTGAGCAGTTCTTC.

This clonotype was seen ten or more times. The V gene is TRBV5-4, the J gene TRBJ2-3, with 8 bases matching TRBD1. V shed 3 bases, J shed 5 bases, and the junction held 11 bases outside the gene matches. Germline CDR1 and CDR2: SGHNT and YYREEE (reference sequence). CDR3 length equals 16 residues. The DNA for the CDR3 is TGTGCCAGCAGCTGGAGCTCAGGACAGGGAGGAGATACGCAGTATTTT. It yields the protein CASSWSSGQGGDTQYF. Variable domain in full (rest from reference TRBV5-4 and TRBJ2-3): ETGVTQSPTHLIKTRGQQVTLRCSSQSGHNTVSWYQQALGQGPQFIFQYYREEENGRGNFPPRFSGLQFPNYSSELNVNALELDDSALYLCASSWSSGQGGDTQYFGPGTRLTVL.

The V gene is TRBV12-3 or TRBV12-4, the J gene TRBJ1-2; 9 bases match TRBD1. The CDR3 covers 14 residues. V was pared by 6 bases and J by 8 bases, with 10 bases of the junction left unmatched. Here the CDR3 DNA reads TGTGCCAGCAGAATGGGACAGGGAAGAGACGGCTACACCTTC. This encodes CASRMGQGRDGYTF.

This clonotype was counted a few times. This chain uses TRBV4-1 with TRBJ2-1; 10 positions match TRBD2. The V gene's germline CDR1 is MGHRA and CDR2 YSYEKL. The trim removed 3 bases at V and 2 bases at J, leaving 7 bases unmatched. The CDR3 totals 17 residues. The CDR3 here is CASSQGSGGAPYNEQFF. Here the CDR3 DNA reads TGCGCCAGCAGCCAGGGGAGCGGGGGGGCTCCCTACAATGAGCAGTTCTTC.

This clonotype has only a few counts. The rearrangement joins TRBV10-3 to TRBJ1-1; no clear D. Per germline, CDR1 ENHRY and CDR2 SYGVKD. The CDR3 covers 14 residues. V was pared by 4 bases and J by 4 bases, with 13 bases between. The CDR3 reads CAISGSIETTEAFF. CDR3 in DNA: TGTGCCATCAGTGGGTCTATAGAGACCACTGAAGCTTTCTTT.

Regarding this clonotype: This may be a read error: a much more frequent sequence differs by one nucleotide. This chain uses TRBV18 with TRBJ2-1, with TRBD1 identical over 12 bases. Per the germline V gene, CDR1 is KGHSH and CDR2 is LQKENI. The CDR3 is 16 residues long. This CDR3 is CAGSPPGQGAGDEQFF. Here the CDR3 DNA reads TGTGCCGGCTCACCACCGGGACAGGGGGCGGGCGATGAGCAGTTCTTC.

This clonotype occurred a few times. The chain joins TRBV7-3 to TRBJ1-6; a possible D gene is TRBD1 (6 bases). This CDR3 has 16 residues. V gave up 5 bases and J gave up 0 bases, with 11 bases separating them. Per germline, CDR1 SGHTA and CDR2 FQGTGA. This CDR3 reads CASSRTASSYNSPLHF. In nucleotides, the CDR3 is TGTGCCAGCAGCCGGACAGCTAGCTCCTATAATTCACCCCTCCACTTT.

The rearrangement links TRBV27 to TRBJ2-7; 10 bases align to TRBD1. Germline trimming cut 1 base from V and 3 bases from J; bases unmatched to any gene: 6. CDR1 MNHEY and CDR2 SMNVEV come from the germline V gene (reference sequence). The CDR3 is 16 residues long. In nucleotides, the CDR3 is TGTGCCAGCAGTTTATTCCAGACAGGGGGCAGCTACGAGCAGTACTTC. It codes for CASSLFQTGGSYEQYF.

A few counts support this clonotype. The CDR3 here is CANSRGDTGELFF. CDR3 bases: TGTGCCAATAGCAGGGGCGACACCGGGGAGCTGTTTTTT. The V call is TRBV7-8, the J call TRBJ2-2; maybe TRBD1 (6 bases). The germline V gene encodes CDR1 SGHVS and CDR2 FQNEAQ. The CDR3 has 13 amino acids. V was shortened by 10 bases and J by 3 bases, with 12 bases between the two germline ends.

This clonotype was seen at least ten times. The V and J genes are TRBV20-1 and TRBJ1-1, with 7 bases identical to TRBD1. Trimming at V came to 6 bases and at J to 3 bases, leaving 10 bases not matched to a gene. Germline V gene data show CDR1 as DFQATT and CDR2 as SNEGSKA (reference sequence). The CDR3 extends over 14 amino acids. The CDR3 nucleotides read TGCAGTGCAGTCCAGGGGGGGATGTACACTGAAGCTTTCTTT. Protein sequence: CSAVQGGMYTEAFF.

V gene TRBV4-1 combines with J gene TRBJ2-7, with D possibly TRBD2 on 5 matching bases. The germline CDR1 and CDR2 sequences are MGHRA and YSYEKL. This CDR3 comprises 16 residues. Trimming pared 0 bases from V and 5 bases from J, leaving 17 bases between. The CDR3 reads CASSQELGFLAHEQYF. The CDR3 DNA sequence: TGCGCCAGCAGCCAAGAACTAGGATTCCTAGCCCACGAGCAGTACTTC.

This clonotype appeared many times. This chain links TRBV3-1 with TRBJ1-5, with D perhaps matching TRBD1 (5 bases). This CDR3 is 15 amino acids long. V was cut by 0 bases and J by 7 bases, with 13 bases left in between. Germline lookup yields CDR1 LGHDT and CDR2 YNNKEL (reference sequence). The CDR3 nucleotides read TGTGCCAGCAGCCAAGATGTCAGGGATGGACAGCCCCAGCATTTT. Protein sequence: CASSQDVRDGQPQHF. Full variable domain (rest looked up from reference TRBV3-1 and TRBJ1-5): DTAVSQTPKYLVTQMGNDKSIKCEQNLGHDTMYWYKQDSKKFLKIMFSYNNKELIINETVPNRFSPKSPDKAHLNLHINSLELGDSAVYFCASSQDVRDGQPQHFGDGTRLSIL.

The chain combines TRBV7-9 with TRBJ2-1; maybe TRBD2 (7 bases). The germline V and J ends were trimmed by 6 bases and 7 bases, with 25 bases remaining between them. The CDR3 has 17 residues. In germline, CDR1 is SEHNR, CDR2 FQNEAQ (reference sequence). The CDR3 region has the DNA TGTGCCAGCAGGCTAAAGGGGGGGGCCGTTTCGGTAAATGAGCAGTTCTTC. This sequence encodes CASRLKGGAVSVNEQFF.

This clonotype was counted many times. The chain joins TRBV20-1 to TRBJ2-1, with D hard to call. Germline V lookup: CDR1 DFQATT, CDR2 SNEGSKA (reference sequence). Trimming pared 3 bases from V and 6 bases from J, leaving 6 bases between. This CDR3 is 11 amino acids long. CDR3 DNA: TGCAGTGCTAGTACAGTCAATGAGCAGTTCTTC. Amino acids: CSASTVNEQFF.